This T cell receptor beta chain was recovered during a study of T cells in Graves' hyperthyroidism and ophthalmopathy. V shed 4 bases and J shed 2 bases, with 10 bases lying between them. The V gene's germline CDR1 is GTSNPN and CDR2 SVGIG (reference sequence). This CDR3 is 13 amino acids long. This clonotype was observed a few times. RNA transcripts served as the template for amplifying TCR beta CDR3 regions. The HTBI primer set drove a first-round RT-PCR of the TCR CDR3. TCRdb reanalysed the multiplex PCR reads using MiXCR and keeps one entry per CDR3 protein. The table lists about half a million distinct CDR3 sequences, nearly 20% of them singletons.

The sequence was collected from a man in his forties with Graves' ophthalmopathy. This chain uses TRBV30 with TRBJ2-3; tentatively, D is TRBD2 (5 bases). Sequenced input: blood. CDR3 DNA sequence: TGTGCCTGGAAGGACTTGAACACAGATACGCAGTATTTT. This encodes CAWKDLNTDTQYF.